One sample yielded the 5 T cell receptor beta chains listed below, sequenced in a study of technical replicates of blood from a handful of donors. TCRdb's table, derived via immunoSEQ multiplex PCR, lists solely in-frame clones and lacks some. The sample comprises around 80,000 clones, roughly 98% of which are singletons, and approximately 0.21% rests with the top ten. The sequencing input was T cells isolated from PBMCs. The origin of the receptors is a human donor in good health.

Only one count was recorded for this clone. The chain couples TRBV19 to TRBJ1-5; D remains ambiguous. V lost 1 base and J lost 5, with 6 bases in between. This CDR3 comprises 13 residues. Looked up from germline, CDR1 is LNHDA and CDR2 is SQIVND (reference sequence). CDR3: CASSIGQYQPQHF. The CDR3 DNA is TGTGCCAGTAGTATAGGCCAGTATCAGCCCCAGCATTTT.

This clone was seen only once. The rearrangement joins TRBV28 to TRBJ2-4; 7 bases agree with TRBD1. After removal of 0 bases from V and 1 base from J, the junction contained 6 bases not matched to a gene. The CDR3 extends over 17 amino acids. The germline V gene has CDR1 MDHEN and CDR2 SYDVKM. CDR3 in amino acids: CASSLWVGGEAKNIQYF. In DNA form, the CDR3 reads TGTGCCAGCAGTTTATGGGTAGGGGGCGAGGCCAAAAACATTCAGTACTTC.

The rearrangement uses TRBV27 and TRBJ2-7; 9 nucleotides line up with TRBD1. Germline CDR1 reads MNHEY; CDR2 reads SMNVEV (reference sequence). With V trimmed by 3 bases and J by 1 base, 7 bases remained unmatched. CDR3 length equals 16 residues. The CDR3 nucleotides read TGTGCCAGCAGTTTTTTATCGGGACAGGGATCCTACGAGCAGTACTTC. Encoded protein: CASSFLSGQGSYEQYF.

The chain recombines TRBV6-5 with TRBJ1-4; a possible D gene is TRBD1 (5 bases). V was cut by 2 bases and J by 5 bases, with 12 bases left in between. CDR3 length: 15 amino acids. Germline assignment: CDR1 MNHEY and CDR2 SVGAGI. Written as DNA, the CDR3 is TGTGCCAGCAGTTACAGTGGCGGGGGAAATGAAAAACTGTTTTTT. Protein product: CASSYSGGGNEKLFF.

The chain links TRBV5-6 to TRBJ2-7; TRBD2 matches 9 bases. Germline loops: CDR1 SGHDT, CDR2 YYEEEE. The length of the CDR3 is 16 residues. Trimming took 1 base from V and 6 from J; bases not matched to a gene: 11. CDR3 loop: CASSLPGVAGVREQYF. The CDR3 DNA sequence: TGTGCCAGCAGCTTGCCGGGGGTAGCGGGAGTTCGCGAGCAGTACTTC.